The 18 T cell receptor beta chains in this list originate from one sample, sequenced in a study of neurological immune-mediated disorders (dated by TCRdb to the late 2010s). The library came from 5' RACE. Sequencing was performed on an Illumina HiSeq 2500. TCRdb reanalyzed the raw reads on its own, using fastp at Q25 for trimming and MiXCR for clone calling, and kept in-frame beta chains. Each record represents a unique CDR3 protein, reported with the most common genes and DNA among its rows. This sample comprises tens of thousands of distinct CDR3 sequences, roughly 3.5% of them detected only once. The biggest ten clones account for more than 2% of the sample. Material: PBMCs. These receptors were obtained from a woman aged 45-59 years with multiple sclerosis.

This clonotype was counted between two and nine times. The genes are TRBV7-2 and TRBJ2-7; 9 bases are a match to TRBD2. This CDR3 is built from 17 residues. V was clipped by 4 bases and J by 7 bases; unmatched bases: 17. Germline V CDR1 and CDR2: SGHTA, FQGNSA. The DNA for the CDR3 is TGTGCCAGCAGCTACACCCGCCCAGGTAGCGGGAGAGGTGAGCAGTACTTC. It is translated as CASSYTRPGSGRGEQYF.

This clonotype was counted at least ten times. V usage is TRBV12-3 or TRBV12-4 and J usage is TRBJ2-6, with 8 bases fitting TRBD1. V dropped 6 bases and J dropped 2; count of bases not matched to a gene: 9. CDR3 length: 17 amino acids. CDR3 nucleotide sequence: TGTGCCAGCAGCTATCGGGACAGGACACCTGGGGCCAACGTCCTGACTTTC. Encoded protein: CASSYRDRTPGANVLTF.

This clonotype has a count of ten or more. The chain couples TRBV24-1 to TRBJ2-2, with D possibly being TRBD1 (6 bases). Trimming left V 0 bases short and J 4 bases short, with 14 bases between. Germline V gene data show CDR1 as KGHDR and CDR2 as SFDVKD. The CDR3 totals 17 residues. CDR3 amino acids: CATSDLGQGPPTGELFF. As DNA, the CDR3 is TGTGCCACCAGTGATTTGGGTCAGGGGCCACCCACCGGGGAGCTGTTTTTT.

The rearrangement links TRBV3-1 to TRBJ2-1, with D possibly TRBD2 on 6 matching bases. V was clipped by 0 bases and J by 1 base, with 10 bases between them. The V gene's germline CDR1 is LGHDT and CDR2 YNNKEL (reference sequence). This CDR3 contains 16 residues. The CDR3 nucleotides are TGTGCCAGCAGCCAAGATGTCGGGAGTTCCTACAATGAGCAGTTCTTC. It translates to CASSQDVGSSYNEQFF.

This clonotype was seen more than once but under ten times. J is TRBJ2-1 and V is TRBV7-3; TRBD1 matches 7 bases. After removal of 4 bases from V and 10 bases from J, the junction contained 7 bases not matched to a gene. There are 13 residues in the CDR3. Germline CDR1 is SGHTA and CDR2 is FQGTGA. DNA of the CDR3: TGTGCCAGCAGCTCAGACAGGGTCGGCGAGCAGTTCTTC. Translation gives CASSSDRVGEQFF.

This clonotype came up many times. The CDR3 DNA reads TGTGCCAGCAGGGGGACTAGCGGGAGAGTCCACGAGCAGTACTTC. It translates to CASRGTSGRVHEQYF. V usage is TRBV6-5 and J usage is TRBJ2-7, with 14 positions matching TRBD2. Losses at the gene ends were 6 bases for V and 5 bases for J; bases not matched to a gene: 6. The CDR3 has 15 residues. Germline CDR1 MNHEY, CDR2 SVGAGI.

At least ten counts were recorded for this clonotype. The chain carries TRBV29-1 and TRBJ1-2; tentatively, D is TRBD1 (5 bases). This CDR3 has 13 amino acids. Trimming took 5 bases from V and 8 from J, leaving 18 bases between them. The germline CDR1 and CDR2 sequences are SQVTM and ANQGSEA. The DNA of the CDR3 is TGCAGCGTTTTTCAGGGACGATGGGAAGGCTACACCTTC. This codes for CSVFQGRWEGYTF.

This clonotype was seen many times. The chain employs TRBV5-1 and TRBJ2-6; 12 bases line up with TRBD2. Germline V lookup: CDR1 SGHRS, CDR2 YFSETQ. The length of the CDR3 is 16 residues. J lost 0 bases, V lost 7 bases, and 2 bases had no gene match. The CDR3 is CASQTSGSSGANVLTF. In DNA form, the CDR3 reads TGCGCCAGCCAGACTAGCGGGAGCTCTGGGGCCAACGTCCTGACTTTC.

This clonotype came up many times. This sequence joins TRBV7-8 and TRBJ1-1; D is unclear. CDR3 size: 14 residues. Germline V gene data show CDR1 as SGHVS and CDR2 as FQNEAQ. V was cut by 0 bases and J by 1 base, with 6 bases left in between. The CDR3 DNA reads TGTGCCAGCAGCTTAGCAGGGTGGAACACTGAAGCTTTCTTT. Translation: CASSLAGWNTEAFF.

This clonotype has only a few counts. The CDR3 sequence is CASSFGGSLSDTQYF. The DNA of the CDR3 is TGTGCCAGCAGTTTTGGGGGGAGCTTGTCAGATACGCAGTATTTT. The genes are TRBV27 and TRBJ2-3; D might be TRBD2 (6 bases). The CDR3 is 15 residues long. V lost 3 bases, J lost 4 bases, and 14 bases lay in between. Germline values: CDR1 MNHEY, CDR2 SMNVEV (reference sequence).

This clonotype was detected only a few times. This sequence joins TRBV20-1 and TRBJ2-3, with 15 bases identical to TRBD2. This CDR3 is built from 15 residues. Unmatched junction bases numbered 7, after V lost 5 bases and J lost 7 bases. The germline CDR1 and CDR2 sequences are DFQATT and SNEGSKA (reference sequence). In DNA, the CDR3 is TGCAGTGCTCCACGGACTAGCGGGAGGGTATATACGCAGTATTTT. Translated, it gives CSAPRTSGRVYTQYF.

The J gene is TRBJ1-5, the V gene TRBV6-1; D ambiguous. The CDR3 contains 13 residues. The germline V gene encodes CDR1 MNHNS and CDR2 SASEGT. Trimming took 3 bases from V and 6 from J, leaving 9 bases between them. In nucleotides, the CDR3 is TGTGCCAGCAGTGAGAGGGAGGTTCAGCCCCAGCATTTT. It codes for CASSEREVQPQHF.

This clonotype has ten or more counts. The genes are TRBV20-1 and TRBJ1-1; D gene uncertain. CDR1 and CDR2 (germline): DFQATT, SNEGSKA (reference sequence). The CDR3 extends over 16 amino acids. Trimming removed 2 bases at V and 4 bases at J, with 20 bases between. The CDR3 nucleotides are TGCAGTGCTAGACCCTCCGGAGGGTCCTGGGGCACTGAAGCTTTCTTT. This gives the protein CSARPSGGSWGTEAFF.

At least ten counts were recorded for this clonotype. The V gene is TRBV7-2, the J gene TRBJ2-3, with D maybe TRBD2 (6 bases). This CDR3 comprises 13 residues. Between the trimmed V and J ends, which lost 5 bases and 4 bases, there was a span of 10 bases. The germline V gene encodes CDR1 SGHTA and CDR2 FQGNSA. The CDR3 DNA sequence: TGTGCCAGCAGCCGGGAGATTGCAGATACGCAGTATTTT. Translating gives CASSREIADTQYF.

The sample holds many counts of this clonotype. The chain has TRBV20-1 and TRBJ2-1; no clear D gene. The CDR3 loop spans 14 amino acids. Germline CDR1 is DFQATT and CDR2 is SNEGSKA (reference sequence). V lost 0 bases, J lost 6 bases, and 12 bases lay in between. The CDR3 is CSARDPQAPNEQFF. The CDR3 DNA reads TGCAGTGCTAGAGATCCCCAGGCTCCCAATGAGCAGTTCTTC.

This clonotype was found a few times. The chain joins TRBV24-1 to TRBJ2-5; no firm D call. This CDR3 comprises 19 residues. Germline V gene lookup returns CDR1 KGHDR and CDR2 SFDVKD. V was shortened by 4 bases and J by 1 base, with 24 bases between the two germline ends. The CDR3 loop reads CATSDPVTVPRPLQETQYF. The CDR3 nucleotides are TGTGCCACCAGTGACCCAGTAACGGTGCCGCGCCCGCTCCAAGAGACCCAGTACTTC.

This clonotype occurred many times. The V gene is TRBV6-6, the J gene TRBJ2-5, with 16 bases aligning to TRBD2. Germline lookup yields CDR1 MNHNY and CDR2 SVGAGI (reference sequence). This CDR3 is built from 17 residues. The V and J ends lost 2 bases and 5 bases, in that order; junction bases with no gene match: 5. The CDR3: CASSYGTSGRVRETQYF. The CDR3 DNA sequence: TGTGCCAGCAGTTACGGGACTAGCGGGAGGGTTAGGGAGACCCAGTACTTC.

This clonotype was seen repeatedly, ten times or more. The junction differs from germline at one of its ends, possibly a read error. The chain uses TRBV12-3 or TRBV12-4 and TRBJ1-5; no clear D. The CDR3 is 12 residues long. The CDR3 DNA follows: TGTGCCAGCAGTTTCTCCGGTCAGCCCCAGAATTTT. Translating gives CASSFSGQPQNF.